The rows below give T cell receptor beta chains drawn from one sample of a study of blood T cell repertoires in COVID-19. Libraries were prepared by immunoSEQ multiplex PCR; TCRdb keeps only in-frame clonotypes and omits some of them. The table records about 140,000 clones, 80% to 90% of them present only once. Sequencing was carried out using peripheral blood. These receptors all come from a man aged 55-75 years with active or convalescent COVID-19. CDR3s include the opening cysteine and the closing phenylalanine or tryptophan. A D gene is named only where the DNA matches it firmly. Only part of the rows carry a size: once, few, many, or a class if the clone is expanded.

d_gene	abundance	v_gene	j_gene	CDR3nt	CDR3aa
-	-	TRBV7-7	TRBJ1-4	TGTGCTAGCAGCTTAGGGGGTTCTGGGGCCGCAGGTGAAAAACTGTTTTTT	CASSLGGSGAAGEKLFF
-	-	TRBV9	TRBJ2-7	TGTGCCAGCAGCGTAGGACCTGGGGGCGAATTTTATGACCCCTACGAGCAGTACTTC	CASSVGPGGEFYDPYEQYF
-	once	TRBV11-2	TRBJ1-2	TGTGCCAGCAGCCGTTGGAAGGGAGGGTACACCTTC	CASSRWKGGYTF
-	-	TRBV19	TRBJ1-6	TGTGCCAGTAGTCAAAACCGAGGAGAGAATTCACCCCTCCACTTT	CASSQNRGENSPLHF
-	once	TRBV21-1	TRBJ2-1	TGTGCCAGCAGCACCTTTGGGGAACTAGCGGGAGTTATTAATGAGCAGTTCTTC	CASSTFGELAGVINEQFF
TRBD2	-	TRBV30	TRBJ2-4	TGTGCCTGGAGTCGATCAAACAGCGGGGGGTCGAACATTCAGTACTTC	CAWSRSNSGGSNIQYF
TRBD2	-	TRBV2	TRBJ2-3	TGTGCCAGCAGGAAAGCTAGCGGGGGTCCTAGCACAGATACGCAGTATTTT	CASRKASGGPSTDTQYF
TRBD2	-	TRBV9	TRBJ2-3	TGTGCCAGCAGCGTAGTTGATCTAGCGGGGTTGACAGATACGCAGTATTTT	CASSVVDLAGLTDTQYF
TRBD1	-	TRBV6-5	TRBJ1-2	TGTGCCAGCATTATAGACAGGGACTATGGCTACACCTTC	CASIIDRDYGYTF
TRBD1	-	TRBV6-1	TRBJ1-1	TGTGCCAGCAGTGGGGGTAGATTGGGACAGGGGAACACTGAAGCTTTCTTT	CASSGGRLGQGNTEAFF
-	-	TRBV19	TRBJ2-1	TGTGCCAGTAGGCGACAGATTGACTCCTACAATGAGCAGTTCTTC	CASRRQIDSYNEQFF
TRBD2	-	TRBV18	TRBJ2-2	TGTGCCAGCTCACCAGGGACTAGCAACACCGGGGAGCTGTTTTTT	CASSPGTSNTGELFF
TRBD1	-	TRBV5-4	TRBJ2-2	TGTGCCAGCAGTTTTCCCGGGACAGGGCCCACCGGGGAGCTGTTTTTT	CASSFPGTGPTGELFF
TRBD1	once	TRBV27	TRBJ2-6	TGTGCCAGCAGTGCCGGGACAGGGATTTCTGGGGCCAACGTCCTGACTTTC	CASSAGTGISGANVLTF
TRBD1	-	TRBV2	TRBJ2-1	TGTGCCAGCAGCCCCATCCCGGGACAGGGTCTCTACAATGAGCAGTTCTTC	CASSPIPGQGLYNEQFF
TRBD2	-	TRBV9	TRBJ2-4	TGTGCCAGCAGCGTACTGGGGGCTAGCGGGACCCGTTGGAACATTCAGTACTTC	CASSVLGASGTRWNIQYF
-	-	TRBV18	TRBJ2-1	TGTGCCAGCTCGAACCGGCGGGCCAGAACCTACAATGAGCAGTTCTTC	CASSNRRARTYNEQFF
-	-	TRBV11-2	TRBJ1-1	TGTGCCAGCAGCCTAACCGGACTCATAACAGCTGAAGCTTTCTTT	CASSLTGLITAEAFF
TRBD1	-	TRBV2	TRBJ2-3	TGTGCCACCTTAGGACAGGGGGCTATTCCCAGGAGCACAGATACGCAGTATTTT	CATLGQGAIPRSTDTQYF
-	-	TRBV2	TRBJ2-2	TGTGCCAGCAGGCTACAGGGTAACACCGGGGAGCTGTTTTTT	CASRLQGNTGELFF
TRBD1	once	TRBV4-1	TRBJ1-3	TGCGCCAGCAGCCAGCCCTTACAGGGGCGTGGAAACACCATATATTTT	CASSQPLQGRGNTIYF
-	-	TRBV6-1	TRBJ2-6	TGTGCCAGCAGTGAACACTACTCTGGGGCCAACGTCCTGACTTTC	CASSEHYSGANVLTF
-	-	TRBV6-1	TRBJ1-1	TGTGCCAGCAGTGACGCCAAACTTGAAGCTTTCTTT	CASSDAKLEAFF
-	-	TRBV18	TRBJ2-1	TGTGCCAGCTCACTCCGACGAAGGAGCTCCTACAATGAGCAGTTCTTC	CASSLRRRSSYNEQFF
-	-	TRBV19	TRBJ1-1	TGTGCCAGCAAGGGGGTAGGCACTGAAGCTTTCTTT	CASKGVGTEAFF
-	-	TRBV6-5	TRBJ1-2	TGTGCCAGCAGAAGAACTTTCTATGGCTACACCTTC	CASRRTFYGYTF
TRBD1	-	TRBV11-3	TRBJ2-3	TGTGCCAGCAGCTCGACAGGGGACGGCACAGATACGCAGTATTTT	CASSSTGDGTDTQYF
-	-	TRBV19	TRBJ1-5	TGTGCCAGTAGTATTCCGGGCTGGGGCAGTAAGAGCAATCAGCCCCAGCATTTT	CASSIPGWGSKSNQPQHF
-	-	TRBV4-1	TRBJ1-4	TGCGCCAGCAGCCAGGGGGTAGGGGGTAATGAAAAACTGTTTTTT	CASSQGVGGNEKLFF
TRBD1	few	TRBV6-2/TRBV6-3	TRBJ1-1	TGTGCCAGCAGTCCGCGGACAGGACTGAACACTGAAGCTTTCTTT	CASSPRTGLNTEAFF
TRBD2	-	TRBV30	TRBJ2-3	TGTGCCTGGACCACTAGCGGGAGTATGACAGATACGCAGTATTTT	CAWTTSGSMTDTQYF
TRBD2	-	TRBV7-9	TRBJ2-7	TGTGCCAGCAGCCCCGGGACTAGCGGGGTTAGCTCCTACGAGCAGTACTTC	CASSPGTSGVSSYEQYF
TRBD2	many	TRBV6-6	TRBJ2-2	TGTGCCAGCACCGGCCAAAGCGGGGGGGCACCCGGGGAGCTGTTTTTT	CASTGQSGGAPGELFF
TRBD1	-	TRBV6-5	TRBJ1-2	TGTGCCAGCAGTTACTTAGACAGGGACTATGGCTACACCTTC	CASSYLDRDYGYTF
TRBD1	-	TRBV5-6	TRBJ2-7	TGTGCCAGCAGCTTCATAACAGGGGGCTCCGAGCAGTACTTC	CASSFITGGSEQYF
-	once	TRBV6-5	TRBJ1-1	TGTGCCACCTATAGGGGAAACACTGAAGCTTTCTTT	CATYRGNTEAFF
-	-	TRBV27	TRBJ2-3	TGTGCCAGCAGTTCATATGGAGGCGATACGCAGTATTTT	CASSSYGGDTQYF
TRBD1	-	TRBV6-2/TRBV6-3	TRBJ1-2	TGTGCCAGCAGTAGGACAGGGAATGGCTACACCTTC	CASSRTGNGYTF
-	-	TRBV7-2	TRBJ2-1	TGTGCCAGCAGCTCCAGACACATCCCCAATGAGCAGTTCTTC	CASSSRHIPNEQFF